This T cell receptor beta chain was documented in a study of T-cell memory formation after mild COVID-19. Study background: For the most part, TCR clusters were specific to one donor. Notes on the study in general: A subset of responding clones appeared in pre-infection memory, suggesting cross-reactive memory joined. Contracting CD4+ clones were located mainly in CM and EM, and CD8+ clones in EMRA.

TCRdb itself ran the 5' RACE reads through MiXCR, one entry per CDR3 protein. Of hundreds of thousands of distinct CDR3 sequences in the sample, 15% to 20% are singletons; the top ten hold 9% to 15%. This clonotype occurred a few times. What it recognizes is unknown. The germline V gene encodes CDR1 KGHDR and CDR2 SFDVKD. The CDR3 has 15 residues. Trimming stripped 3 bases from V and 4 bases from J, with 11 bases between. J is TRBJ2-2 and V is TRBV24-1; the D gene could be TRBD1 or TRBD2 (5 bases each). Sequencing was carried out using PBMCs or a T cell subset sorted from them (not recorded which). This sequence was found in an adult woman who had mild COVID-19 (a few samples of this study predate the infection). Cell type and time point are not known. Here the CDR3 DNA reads TGTGCCACCAGTGATCGTACGAGGGGCACCGGGGAGCTGTTTTTT. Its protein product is CATSDRTRGTGELFF.